This TCR beta chain was identified in a study of regulatory T cells in long-lasting Graves disease. Germline CDR1 reads GTSNPN; CDR2 reads SVGIG (reference sequence). The CDR3 totals 13 residues. Trimming took 3 bases from V and 0 from J, leaving 6 bases between them. The time point was: newly diagnosed GD, antithyroid drugs for less than 3 months. PBMCs were the source of the RNA used for TCR sequencing. This clonotype was seen many times. The target antigen is unknown. TCR beta libraries were built with iRepertoire HTBI primers and Arm-PCR of CDR3 regions. TCRdb passed the multiplex PCR reads through MiXCR, listing each CDR3 protein once. The sample lists under 300,000 distinct CDR3 sequences, roughly 21% occurring once. The study's findings and limits: Analysis covered peripheral blood alone, not thyroid tissue.

The TCR was taken from a female donor with Graves disease. The gene calls are TRBV30 and TRBJ2-4; D is undetermined. Sequencing used peripheral blood mononuclear cells (PBMCs), obtained at new diagnosis, from a patient treated with antithyroid drugs. The CDR3 sequence is CAWSGRAKNIQYF. CDR3 DNA: TGTGCCTGGAGCGGCAGAGCCAAAAACATTCAGTACTTC.